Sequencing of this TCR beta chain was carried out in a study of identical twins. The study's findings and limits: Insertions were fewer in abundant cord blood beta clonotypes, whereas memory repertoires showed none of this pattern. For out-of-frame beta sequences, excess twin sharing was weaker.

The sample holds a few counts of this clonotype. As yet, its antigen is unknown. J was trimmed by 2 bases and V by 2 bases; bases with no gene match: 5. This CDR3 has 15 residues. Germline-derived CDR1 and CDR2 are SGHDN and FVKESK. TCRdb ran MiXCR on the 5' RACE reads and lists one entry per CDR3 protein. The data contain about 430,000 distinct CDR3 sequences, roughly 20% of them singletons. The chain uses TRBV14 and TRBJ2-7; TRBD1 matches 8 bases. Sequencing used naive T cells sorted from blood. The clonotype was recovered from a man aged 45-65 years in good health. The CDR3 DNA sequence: TGTGCCAGCAGCCAACCCAGGACAGGGACCTACGAGCAGTACTTC. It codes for CASSQPRTGTYEQYF.